These 21 T cell receptor beta chains share one sample of origin, sequenced in a study of radiotherapy plus CTLA-4 blockade in lung cancer. Assay used: immunoSEQ multiplex PCR; TCRdb lists only in-frame clones, some missing. The sample carries more than 30,000 clones, 70% recorded once. Source: peripheral blood, taken from a patient treated with radiotherapy plus ipilimumab. The receptors were sampled from a human donor with non-small cell lung cancer who had stable disease on radiotherapy plus ipilimumab.

The chain has TRBV28 and TRBJ2-2; D is undetermined. The ends were cut back, 7 bases at V and 0 bases at J, with 3 bases in the middle. The CDR3 spans 12 residues. The germline CDR1 and CDR2 sequences are MDHEN and SYDVKM. Written as DNA, the CDR3 is TGTGCCAGCACGCCGAACACCGGGGAGCTGTTTTTT. This translates into CASTPNTGELFF. Full variable domain (outside the CDR3, taken from reference TRBV28 and TRBJ2-2): DVKVTQSSRYLVKRTGEKVFLECVQDMDHENMFWYRQDPGLGLRLIYFSYDVKMKEKGDIPEGYSVSREKKERFSLILESASTNQTSMYLCASTPNTGELFFGEGSRLTVL.

The chain uses TRBV5-1 and TRBJ1-2, with TRBD1 matching 8 bases. CDR3 length equals 15 residues. Germline lookup yields CDR1 SGHRS and CDR2 YFSETQ. The junction had 12 bases not matched to a gene; V was cut back by 4 bases and J by 7 bases. CDR3 region: CASSPRPGQEAGYTF. CDR3 DNA: TGCGCCAGCAGCCCAAGACCGGGACAGGAGGCTGGCTACACCTTC.

The CDR3 bases are TGCGCCAGCAGCCACGAGCGGGGGCAGAGGGCAGATACGCAGTATTTT. Its protein is CASSHERGQRADTQYF. The chain combines TRBV4-1 with TRBJ2-3, with 8 bases lining up with TRBD2. This CDR3 is built from 16 residues. Trimming cost V 3 bases and J 4 bases; bases outside gene matches: 9. CDR1 is MGHRA, CDR2 YSYEKL, per germline.

The chain has TRBV5-5 and TRBJ2-7, with D possibly being TRBD2 (7 bases). Trimming left V 1 base short and J 2 bases short, with 13 bases between. The germline V gene has CDR1 SGHKS and CDR2 YYEKEE (reference sequence). This CDR3 is 15 amino acids long. CDR3 in amino acids: CASSLRGGQTYEQYF. CDR3 in DNA: TGTGCCAGCAGCTTGAGGGGGGGCCAGACCTACGAGCAGTACTTC.

V gene TRBV28 combines with J gene TRBJ2-5; D could derive from TRBD1 or TRBD2 (5 bases each). Between the trimmed V and J ends, which lost 3 bases and 6 bases, there was a span of 14 bases. CDR1 MDHEN and CDR2 SYDVKM come from the germline V gene. The CDR3 runs to 14 residues. CDR3 DNA: TGTGCCAGCAGTTTGGTGCTAGCAGGGAAGACCCAGTACTTC. It encodes CASSLVLAGKTQYF.

The chain combines TRBV19 with TRBJ2-5; 13 bases fit TRBD2. Germline trimming cut 1 base from V and 2 bases from J; bases unmatched to any gene: 1. Germline V CDR1 and CDR2: LNHDA, SQIVND (reference sequence). The CDR3 is made up of 16 amino acids. In DNA, the CDR3 is TGTGCCAGTAGTATAGGACTAGCGGGAGGACAAGAGACCCAGTACTTC. It codes for CASSIGLAGGQETQYF.

This clone is deemed medium-sized. The chain has TRBV19 and TRBJ1-5; D not certain. The V gene's germline CDR1 is LNHDA and CDR2 SQIVND (reference sequence). The CDR3 runs to 15 residues. V was pared by 1 base and J by 3 bases, with 10 bases between. This CDR3 reads CASSIAAAINQPQHF. The CDR3 DNA reads as TGTGCCAGTAGTATAGCCGCCGCGATCAATCAGCCCCAGCATTTT.

The CDR3 region has the DNA TGTGCCAGCAGTAACGGCCCCTACGAGCAGTACTTC. This gives the protein CASSNGPYEQYF. The V and J genes are TRBV27 and TRBJ2-7; D is uncertain. The V end lost 5 bases, the J end lost 2 bases, and 7 bases lay between the germline ends. Germline loops: CDR1 MNHEY, CDR2 SMNVEV (reference sequence). There are 12 residues in the CDR3.

This clone occurred once. The chain links TRBV11-3 to TRBJ2-6, with 7 bases fitting TRBD1. The CDR3 covers 19 residues. CDR1 and CDR2 from the germline V gene are SGHNT and YENEEA. Trimming cost V 4 bases and J 0 bases; bases outside gene matches: 12. For the CDR3, the DNA is TGTGCCAGCAGCTCCGGGACAGAAATAACTTACTCTGGGGCCAACGTCCTGACTTTC. Translation gives CASSSGTEITYSGANVLTF.

This chain uses TRBV5-5 with TRBJ2-3; D is unresolved. The CDR3 runs 18 residues. V lost 0 bases and J lost 0, with 17 bases in between. CDR1 and CDR2 (germline): SGHKS, YYEKEE (reference sequence). The CDR3 DNA reads as TGTGCCAGCAGCTTGGCCCTGCCTAAGACACAAAGCACAGATACGCAGTATTTT. Translating gives CASSLALPKTQSTDTQYF.

The chain recombines TRBV5-1 with TRBJ2-3; a weak D match, TRBD1 (5 bases). This CDR3 comprises 14 residues. The germline CDR1 and CDR2 sequences are SGHRS and YFSETQ. Trimming took off 5 bases at V and 3 bases at J, with 13 bases between the two ends. CDR3 amino acids: CASSAGLGTDTQYF. The CDR3 coding sequence is TGCGCCAGCAGTGCAGGGTTAGGGACAGATACGCAGTATTTT.

In regard to this clone: An end of the junction does not agree with germline; a read error may underlie this. The CDR3 bases are TGCGACAGCAGCGGACAGGGTGGGAGGTCCGGGGAGCTGTTTTTT. It encodes CDSSGQGGRSGELFF. This sequence joins TRBV5-1 and TRBJ2-2, with 8 bases that match TRBD1. CDR1 and CDR2 (germline): SGHRS, YFSETQ. CDR3 length equals 15 residues.

The chain has TRBV7-2 and TRBJ1-3; TRBD1 matches 8 bases. Germline V CDR1 and CDR2: SGHTA, FQGNSA. The CDR3 covers 14 residues. Trimming removed 5 bases from V and 7 bases from J; junction bases left unmatched: 7. This chain's CDR3 is CASSATGDGNTIYF. In DNA, the CDR3 is TGTGCCAGCAGCGCGACAGGGGATGGGAACACCATATATTTT.

This clone showed up just once. This chain uses TRBV28 with TRBJ1-2; D not resolved. This CDR3 has 12 residues. Trimming took 2 bases from V and 4 from J, leaving 5 bases between them. Looked up from germline, CDR1 is MDHEN and CDR2 is SYDVKM. Here the CDR3 DNA reads TGTGCCAGCAGTTTAGGATCCTATGGCTACACCTTC. It translates to CASSLGSYGYTF.

The chain uses TRBV5-1 and TRBJ1-5; D remains unclear. Trimming pared 0 bases from V and 9 bases from J, leaving 13 bases between. The CDR3 spans 14 residues. Germline-derived CDR1 and CDR2 are SGHRS and YFSETQ. CDR3 loop: CASSLDTAPGPQHF. CDR3 nucleotides: TGCGCCAGCAGCTTGGATACGGCCCCAGGGCCCCAGCATTTT.

This clone has just one count. The chain links TRBV6-1 to TRBJ2-1, with 8 positions matching TRBD2. The CDR3 is 15 residues long. J lost 0 bases, V lost 7 bases, and 5 bases had no gene match. Germline V lookup: CDR1 MNHNS, CDR2 SASEGT. CDR3 DNA sequence: TGTGCCAGCATACTTACTAGCGGCTCCTACAATGAGCAGTTCTTC. Protein sequence: CASILTSGSYNEQFF.

The chain has TRBV5-1 and TRBJ2-4; no definite D call. The germline V and J ends were trimmed by 0 bases and 6 bases, with 19 bases remaining between them. The CDR3 runs 17 residues. Germline assignment: CDR1 SGHRS and CDR2 YFSETQ. The CDR3 nucleotides read TGCGCCAGCAGCTTGGCCGCCGGACCCCGTGGGATAAACATTCAGTACTTC. Translated: CASSLAAGPRGINIQYF.

The chain employs TRBV5-1 and TRBJ1-3; no firm D call. CDR1 and CDR2 from the germline V gene are SGHRS and YFSETQ. CDR3 length: 13 amino acids. V was shortened by 4 bases and J by 0 bases, with 5 bases between the two germline ends. The chain's CDR3 is CASSTNSGNTIYF. As DNA, the CDR3 is TGCGCCAGCAGCACCAACTCTGGAAACACCATATATTTT.

The chain employs TRBV7-8 and TRBJ1-1, with D unclear. Trimming shortened V by 5 bases and J by 8 bases, and 12 bases separated the two germline ends. Germline CDR1 is SGHVS and CDR2 is FQNEAQ. The CDR3 is 12 amino acids. DNA of the CDR3: TGTGCCAGCAGCCTTTCAAGAACAGAAGCTTTCTTT. Its translation: CASSLSRTEAFF.

This clone was counted a single time. The chain recombines TRBV20-1 with TRBJ2-5; D is uncertain. The CDR3 sequence is 11 residues long. CDR1 DFQATT and CDR2 SNEGSKA come from the germline V gene (reference sequence). V dropped 3 bases and J dropped 5 bases, with 7 bases sitting between them. The CDR3 DNA follows: TGCAGTGCTAGTCCGCGGGAGACCCAGTACTTC. As protein: CSASPRETQYF.

Notes on this clone: At one end the junction does not follow the germline gene, possibly because of a read error. The rearrangement joins TRBV7-7 to TRBJ2-5, with a tentative D call TRBD2 (5 bases). The CDR3 extends over 15 amino acids. The germline gives CDR1 SSHAT, CDR2 FNYEAQ (reference sequence). The CDR3 region is CASSPHGGHDETQYF. CDR3 nucleotides: TGTGCTAGCAGCCCCCACGGAGGCCACGACGAGACCCAGTACTTC.